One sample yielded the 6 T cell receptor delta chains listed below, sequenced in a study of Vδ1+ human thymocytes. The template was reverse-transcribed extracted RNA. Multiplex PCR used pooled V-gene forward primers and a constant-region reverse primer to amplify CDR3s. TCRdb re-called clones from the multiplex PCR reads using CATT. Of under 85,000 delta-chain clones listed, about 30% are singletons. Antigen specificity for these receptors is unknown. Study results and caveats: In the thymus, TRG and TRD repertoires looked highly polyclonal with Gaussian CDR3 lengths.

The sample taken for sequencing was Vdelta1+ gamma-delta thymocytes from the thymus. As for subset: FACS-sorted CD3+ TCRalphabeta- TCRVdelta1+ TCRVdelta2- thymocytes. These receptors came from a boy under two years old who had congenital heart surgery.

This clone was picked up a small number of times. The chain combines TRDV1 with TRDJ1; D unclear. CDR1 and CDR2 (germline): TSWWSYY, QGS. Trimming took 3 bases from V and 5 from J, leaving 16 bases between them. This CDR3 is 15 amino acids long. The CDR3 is CALGEPRSRRDKLIF. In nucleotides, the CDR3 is TGTGCTCTTGGGGAGCCGCGGTCGCGGAGAGATAAACTCATCTTT.

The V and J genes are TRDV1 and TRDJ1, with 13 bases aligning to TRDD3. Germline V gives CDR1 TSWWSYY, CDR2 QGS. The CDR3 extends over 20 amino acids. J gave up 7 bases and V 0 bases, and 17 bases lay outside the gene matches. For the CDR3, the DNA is TGTGCTCTTGGGGAACTCTTTCCTACGGGACTACTGGGGGATACGCCTAAACTCATCTTT. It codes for CALGELFPTGLLGDTPKLIF.

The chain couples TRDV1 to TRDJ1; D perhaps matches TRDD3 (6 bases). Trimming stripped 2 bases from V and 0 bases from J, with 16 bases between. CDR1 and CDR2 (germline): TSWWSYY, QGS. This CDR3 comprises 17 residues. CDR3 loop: CALGENARGGYTDKLIF. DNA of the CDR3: TGTGCTCTTGGGGAAAACGCACGTGGGGGTTACACCGATAAACTCATCTTT.

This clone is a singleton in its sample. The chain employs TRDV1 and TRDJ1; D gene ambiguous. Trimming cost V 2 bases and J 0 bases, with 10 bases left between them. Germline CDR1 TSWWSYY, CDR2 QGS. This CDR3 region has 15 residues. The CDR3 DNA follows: TGTGCTCTTGGGGAAATCCCAGGATACACCGATAAACTCATCTTT. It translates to CALGEIPGYTDKLIF.

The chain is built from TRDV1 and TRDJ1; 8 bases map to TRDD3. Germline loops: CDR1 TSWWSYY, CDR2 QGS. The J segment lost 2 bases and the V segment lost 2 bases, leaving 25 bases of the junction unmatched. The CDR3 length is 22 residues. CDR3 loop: CALGEFRRFKYWGVQYTDKLIF. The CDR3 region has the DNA TGTGCTCTTGGGGAATTCAGGCGATTCAAGTACTGGGGGGTACAATATACCGATAAACTCATCTTT.

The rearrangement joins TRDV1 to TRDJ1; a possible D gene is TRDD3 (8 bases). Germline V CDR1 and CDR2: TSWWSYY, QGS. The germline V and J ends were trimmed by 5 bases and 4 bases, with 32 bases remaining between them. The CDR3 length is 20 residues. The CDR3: CALGKGPSFFVLGVNDKLIF. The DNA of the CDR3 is TGTGCTCTTGGGAAGGGGCCTTCCTTTTTCGTACTGGGGGTAAACGATAAACTCATCTTT.